This passage covers 20 T cell receptor beta chains from one sample sequenced in a study of shared clonotypes between healthy human individuals. The repertoire was sequenced with immunoSEQ multiplex PCR; TCRdb's copy has only in-frame clones and lacks some. This table holds under 2,500,000 clones, around 95% found once. Sequencing used naive CD4+ T cells sorted from blood. Indicated subset: CD45RA+ positively selected. The receptor set was obtained from a man between 18 and 35 years old in good health.

The V gene is TRBV18, the J gene TRBJ1-2; 8 bases are shared with TRBD1. This CDR3 region has 14 residues. Germline-derived CDR1 and CDR2 are KGHSH and LQKENI. The J segment lost 8 bases and the V segment lost 3 bases, leaving 8 bases of the junction unmatched. This chain's CDR3 is CASSPEDRVGGYTF. CDR3 DNA sequence: TGTGCCAGCTCACCCGAGGACAGGGTAGGGGGCTACACCTTC.

V usage is TRBV15 and J usage is TRBJ2-3; D gene unclear. CDR1 and CDR2 (germline): LNHNV, YYDKDF (reference sequence). V shed 5 bases and J shed 4 bases, with 16 bases lying between them. The CDR3 runs to 15 residues. The CDR3 DNA reads TGTGCCACCAGCCTTCAAGGGTCGCTATCAGATACGCAGTATTTT. Amino acids: CATSLQGSLSDTQYF.

The rearrangement joins TRBV7-2 to TRBJ1-5; possible D gene TRBD1, 5 bases. The V gene's germline CDR1 is SGHTA and CDR2 FQGNSA. V gave up 0 bases and J gave up 5 bases, with 11 bases separating them. CDR3 size: 15 residues. The CDR3 sequence is CASSLAWGGYQPQHF. CDR3 DNA: TGTGCCAGCAGCTTAGCATGGGGGGGTTATCAGCCCCAGCATTTT.

V usage is TRBV9 and J usage is TRBJ2-3; 7 bases line up with TRBD1. The CDR3 contains 15 residues. The trim removed 4 bases at V and 1 base at J, leaving 6 bases unmatched. Germline V lookup: CDR1 SGDLS, CDR2 YYNGEE. CDR3 in DNA: TGTGCCAGCAGCACACAGGGGCTGGGCACAGATACGCAGTATTTT. Its translation: CASSTQGLGTDTQYF. Combining the CDR3 with reference TRBV9 and TRBJ2-3 gives the whole variable domain DSGVTQTPKHLITATGQRVTLRCSPRSGDLSVYWYQQSLDQGLQFLIQYYNGEERAKGNILERFSAQQFPDLHSELNLSSLELGDSALYFCASSTQGLGTDTQYFGPGTRLTVL.

This rearrangement joins TRBV27 to TRBJ2-3, with D possibly TRBD1 on 6 matching bases. CDR1 is MNHEY and CDR2 is SMNVEV in the germline V gene (reference sequence). There are 15 residues in the CDR3. V shed 5 bases and J shed 1 base, with 13 bases lying between them. The CDR3 loop is CASSRGRGGTDTQYF. CDR3 sequence (DNA): TGTGCCAGCAGTAGGGGCAGGGGTGGCACAGATACGCAGTATTTT.

This clone was picked up a small number of times. Other nucleotide sequences from this sample produce the same CDR3. The V and J genes are TRBV2 and TRBJ1-5; TRBD1 agrees at 8 bases. Germline values: CDR1 SNHLY, CDR2 FYNNEI. V shed 3 bases, J shed 7 bases, and the junction held 5 bases outside the gene matches. This CDR3 is 14 amino acids long. The CDR3 DNA reads TGTGCCAGCAGTGACAGGGGGCTAGGGCAGCCCCAGCATTTT. Translated: CASSDRGLGQPQHF.

The CDR3: CASSSVRDPNSYEQYF. In DNA, the CDR3 is TGTGCCAGCAGCTCGGTACGGGACCCGAACTCCTACGAGCAGTACTTC. The chain recombines TRBV11-2 with TRBJ2-7; D may match TRBD1 or TRBD2 (5 bases each). With 4 bases removed from V and 0 bases from J, the gap between germline ends came to 16 bases. This CDR3 is 16 amino acids long. Germline values: CDR1 SGHAT, CDR2 FQNNGV.

The rearrangement links TRBV19 to TRBJ1-1; no clear D. Germline V CDR1 and CDR2: LNHDA, SQIVND (reference sequence). CDR3 size: 14 residues. Trimming took 6 bases from V and 7 from J, leaving 18 bases between them. The CDR3 loop reads CASRPINNVHEAFF. Written as DNA, the CDR3 is TGTGCCAGTAGGCCCATCAATAATGTGCATGAAGCTTTCTTT.

The V gene is TRBV29-1, the J gene TRBJ1-2; 8 bases line up with TRBD1. This CDR3 has 13 residues. The germline gives CDR1 SQVTM, CDR2 ANQGSEA. The junction had 11 bases not matched to a gene; V was cut back by 7 bases and J by 7 bases. The CDR3 here is CSAAQGADSGYTF. The CDR3 coding sequence is TGCAGCGCGGCGCAGGGGGCGGACTCTGGCTACACCTTC.

The rearrangement links TRBV6-4 to TRBJ2-7; D is ambiguous. CDR1 is MRHNA and CDR2 is SNTAGT in the germline V gene. The CDR3 has 14 amino acids. V dropped 0 bases and J dropped 2 bases, with 8 bases sitting between them. The CDR3 here is CASSDSGSPYEQYF. CDR3 DNA: TGTGCCAGCAGTGACTCGGGGTCTCCCTACGAGCAGTACTTC.

About this clone itself: Other nucleotide sequences from this sample produce the same CDR3. The chain recombines TRBV5-1 with TRBJ1-2; 7 bases map to TRBD1. The length of the CDR3 is 15 residues. Germline V gene data show CDR1 as SGHRS and CDR2 as YFSETQ. V shed 0 bases, J shed 0 bases, and the junction held 2 bases outside the gene matches. The CDR3 DNA reads as TGCGCCAGCAGCTTGGGAGGGACAGCTAACTATGGCTACACCTTC. It codes for CASSLGGTANYGYTF.

The V call is TRBV5-6, the J call TRBJ1-1; D is possibly TRBD1 (5 bases). Germline V lookup: CDR1 SGHDT, CDR2 YYEEEE. CDR3 length: 15 residues. Trimming removed 3 bases from V and 0 bases from J, with 12 bases in between. The DNA of the CDR3 is TGTGCCAGCAGCTCTCTCCAGGGCATGAACACTGAAGCTTTCTTT. This sequence encodes CASSSLQGMNTEAFF.

The gene calls are TRBV6-5 and TRBJ2-7; 9 bases are shared with TRBD1. Germline CDR1 and CDR2: MNHEY and SVGAGI. This CDR3 contains 15 residues. With V trimmed by 6 bases and J by 2 bases, 8 bases remained unmatched. CDR3 loop: CASRKPGQGPYEQYF. The CDR3 DNA is TGTGCCAGCAGGAAACCGGGACAGGGTCCCTACGAGCAGTACTTC.

This rearrangement joins TRBV19 to TRBJ2-5, with D unclear. The germline V gene has CDR1 LNHDA and CDR2 SQIVND (reference sequence). The CDR3 runs 13 residues. Trimming stripped 7 bases from V and 3 bases from J, with 12 bases between. CDR3 loop: CASNPRNEETQYF. CDR3 in DNA: TGTGCCAGTAACCCGAGGAACGAAGAGACCCAGTACTTC.

The rearrangement uses TRBV30 and TRBJ2-7; D is unclear. CDR3 length: 14 residues. From germline, CDR1 is GTSNPN and CDR2 SVGIG (reference sequence). V was cut by 5 bases and J by 0 bases, with 14 bases left in between. The CDR3 reads CAWAGTGYSYEQYF. Written as DNA, the CDR3 is TGTGCCTGGGCCGGAACGGGTTACTCCTACGAGCAGTACTTC.

The chain employs TRBV7-2 and TRBJ1-3, with no clear D. Germline values: CDR1 SGHTA, CDR2 FQGNSA. V was shortened by 1 base and J by 6 bases, with 7 bases between the two germline ends. This CDR3 has 13 amino acids. CDR3 coding DNA: TGTGCCAGCAGCTTAGACCCGGAAAACACCATATATTTT. Translated, it gives CASSLDPENTIYF.

This CDR3 reads CASSRDSFPYEQYF. CDR3 DNA: TGCGCCAGCAGCCGTGACAGCTTTCCCTACGAGCAGTACTTC. The V call is TRBV5-1, the J call TRBJ2-7; D might be TRBD1 (5 bases). This CDR3 has 14 amino acids. Germline V gene sequence: CDR1 SGHRS, CDR2 YFSETQ. V was trimmed by 4 bases and J by 2 bases, leaving 13 bases between them.

Comments on this clone: This sample also contains other DNA sequences that code for the same CDR3. This chain connects TRBV28 to TRBJ2-5; D possibly corresponds to TRBD1 (6 bases). The CDR3 runs to 15 residues. V was trimmed by 6 bases and J by 5 bases, leaving 19 bases between them. The V gene's germline CDR1 is MDHEN and CDR2 SYDVKM. CDR3 loop: CASSLPTGGLETQYF. CDR3 sequence (DNA): TGTGCCAGCAGCCTTCCGACAGGAGGCTTGGAGACCCAGTACTTC. The entire variable domain, with the rest obtained from reference TRBV28 and TRBJ2-5, is as follows: DVKVTQSSRYLVKRTGEKVFLECVQDMDHENMFWYRQDPGLGLRLIYFSYDVKMKEKGDIPEGYSVSREKKERFSLILESASTNQTSMYLCASSLPTGGLETQYFGPGTRLLVL.

V gene TRBV5-1 combines with J gene TRBJ2-5; TRBD1 agrees at 7 bases. In germline, CDR1 is SGHRS, CDR2 YFSETQ. With V trimmed by 8 bases and J by 2 bases, 12 bases remained unmatched. The CDR3 loop spans 15 amino acids. The CDR3, as DNA: TGCGCCAGTCAGATCCTAACAGGGGTACAAGAGACCCAGTACTTC. This gives the protein CASQILTGVQETQYF.

This chain joins TRBV11-2 and TRBJ2-7; 7 bases map to TRBD1. The germline gives CDR1 SGHAT, CDR2 FQNNGV. The V gene end was trimmed by 8 bases and the J gene end by 5 bases; junction bases not matched to a gene: 15. CDR3 length: 15 residues. The CDR3 loop reads CASAPPRGGNDEQYF. CDR3 coding DNA: TGTGCCAGCGCCCCCCCGCGAGGGGGCAACGACGAGCAGTACTTC.